Listed below are T cell receptor beta chains from one sample, sequenced in a study of CD8 T cells in Susac syndrome. TCRdb used MiXCR to reprocess the immunoSEQ multiplex PCR reads, holding one entry per CDR3 protein. The sample holds 60,000 to 75,000 distinct CDR3 sequences, around 95% seen once. The sample was CD8+ T cells from PBMCs. These receptor sequences come from a human donor in good health. Each CDR3 is given with its conserved first and last residue. A D gene is named only where the DNA matches it firmly.

TRBV10-3	TRBJ2-1	TRBD2	CAISDQTSGVRNEQFF
TRBV24-1	TRBJ2-1	TRBD1	CATSDGTGSTYNEQFF
TRBV3-1	TRBJ2-3	.	CASSTVTGADTQYF
TRBV29-1	TRBJ2-7	.	CSVTGLARYEQYF
TRBV27	TRBJ1-3	.	CASSSSENTIYF
TRBV30	TRBJ2-3	.	CAWSELGGDTDTQYF
TRBV3-1	TRBJ2-1	.	CASSHPSFDEQFF
TRBV30	TRBJ2-7	TRBD1	CAWGETGSPYEQYF
TRBV6-2/TRBV6-3	TRBJ1-2	.	CASSPRDLRYGYTF
TRBV7-8	TRBJ2-5	TRBD2	CASSLARASGSQETQYF
TRBV9	TRBJ1-1	.	CASSARRVGTEAFF
TRBV2	TRBJ2-6	.	CASSDGPSGANVLTF
TRBV20-1	TRBJ2-1	TRBD2	CSARSLGLAFGQFF
TRBV4-1	TRBJ2-3	TRBD2	CASSRTSGGTPDTQYF
TRBV12-3/TRBV12-4	TRBJ2-5	.	CASSPAWGAYQYF
TRBV29-1	TRBJ1-2	TRBD1	CSYRGSVNRYTF
TRBV5-6	TRBJ2-7	.	CASSLASNEQYF
TRBV5-1	TRBJ1-1	.	CASHGASDTEAFF
TRBV7-9	TRBJ2-1	.	CASSPPTAHNEQFF
TRBV7-8	TRBJ2-5	TRBD1	CASSPTGRGLQETQYF
TRBV5-1	TRBJ2-3	.	CASSSTDTQYF
TRBV4-3	TRBJ2-1	TRBD2	CASSQVIGLAGYNEQFF
TRBV29-1	TRBJ1-1	.	CSVEGDTEAFF
TRBV12-3/TRBV12-4	TRBJ1-1	.	CASSLGTDSLLGAFF
TRBV28	TRBJ1-2	TRBD1	CASTPQMQGAKGYTF
TRBV5-1	TRBJ1-1	.	CASSSKGHPDTEAFF
TRBV2	TRBJ1-1	.	CASSEVNTEAFF
TRBV6-1	TRBJ1-2	.	CASSDRGNYGYTF
TRBV20-1	TRBJ2-3	.	CSADEAGTVLADTQYF
TRBV5-1	TRBJ2-4	TRBD2	CASSSRGALAGGDIQYF
TRBV7-9	TRBJ1-5	.	CASSLSNQPQHF
TRBV7-9	TRBJ1-6	TRBD1	CASSRDSWQTPLHF
TRBV6-5	TRBJ1-1	.	CASSYFAKNTEAFF
TRBV5-1	TRBJ1-1	TRBD1	CASSLGDRLNTEAFF
TRBV7-9	TRBJ1-2	TRBD1	CASSAPGTGSGYTF
TRBV2	TRBJ2-3	TRBD1	CASSGDRGDDDTQYF